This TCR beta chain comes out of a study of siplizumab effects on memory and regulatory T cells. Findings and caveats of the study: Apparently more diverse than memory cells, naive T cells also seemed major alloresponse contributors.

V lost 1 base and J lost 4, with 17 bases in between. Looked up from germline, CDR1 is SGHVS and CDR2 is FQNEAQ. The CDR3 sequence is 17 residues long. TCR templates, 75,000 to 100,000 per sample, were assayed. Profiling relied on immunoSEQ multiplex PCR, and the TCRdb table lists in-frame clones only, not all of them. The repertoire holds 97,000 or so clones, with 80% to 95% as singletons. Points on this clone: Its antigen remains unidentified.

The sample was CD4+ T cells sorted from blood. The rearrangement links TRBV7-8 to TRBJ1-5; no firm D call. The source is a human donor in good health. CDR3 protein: CASSLGFRRATNQPQHF. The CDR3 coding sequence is TGTGCCAGCAGCTTAGGGTTTAGGCGGGCCACAAATCAGCCCCAGCATTTT.